Listed below are T cell receptor beta chains from one sample, sequenced in a study of shared clonotypes between healthy human individuals. Libraries were prepared by immunoSEQ multiplex PCR; TCRdb keeps only in-frame clonotypes and omits some of them. The profile shows some 1,600,000 clones, under 99% of them singletons. Sequencing was performed on naive CD4+ T cells sorted from blood. Receptors originate from a man aged 30-40 years in good health. Both conserved end residues are trimmed from each CDR3. Each record gives: V gene, J gene, CDR3 protein.

V: TRBV7-9
J: TRBJ1-3
CDR3: ASSLLGGSGNTIY

V: TRBV19
J: TRBJ1-5
CDR3: ASSIWRQSNQPQH

V: TRBV30
J: TRBJ1-3
CDR3: AWSRWKGFSGNTIY

V: TRBV5-8
J: TRBJ1-4
CDR3: ASSSLRRGHEKLF

V: TRBV4-1
J: TRBJ2-1
CDR3: ASSLTRDWNNEQF

V: TRBV9
J: TRBJ2-7
CDR3: ASSGGTGTSYEQY

V: TRBV7-9
J: TRBJ1-2
CDR3: ASSLHVRQPYGYT

V: TRBV5-8
J: TRBJ2-7
CDR3: ASSPKARAYEQY

V: TRBV29-1
J: TRBJ2-1
CDR3: SVGQGSSYNEQF

V: TRBV18
J: TRBJ2-1
CDR3: ASSPFAGGNSSYNEQF

V: TRBV7-2
J: TRBJ2-1
CDR3: ASSPRDLGGNEQF

V: TRBV2
J: TRBJ2-7
CDR3: ASSEISWLAGEGEQY

V: TRBV7-2
J: TRBJ2-1
CDR3: ASSYLPAAGGSI

V: TRBV11-2
J: TRBJ2-5
CDR3: ASSPGQGIETQY

V: TRBV28
J: TRBJ1-5
CDR3: ASSFAAVLSHSNQPQH

V: TRBV4-3
J: TRBJ2-2
CDR3: ASSRLPGELF

V: TRBV19
J: TRBJ1-1
CDR3: ASTRVDVGGTEAF

V: TRBV7-6
J: TRBJ2-7
CDR3: ASSPSGTSYEQY

V: TRBV2
J: TRBJ2-7
CDR3: ASRPTGLNEQY

V: TRBV4-1
J: TRBJ1-3
CDR3: ASSQDRVTYTGNTIY

V: TRBV7-9
J: TRBJ1-4
CDR3: ASSPGQLI

V: TRBV6-1
J: TRBJ1-4
CDR3: ASSPGQGPEKLF